This TCR beta chain came from a study of PD-L1 blockade in urothelial cancer. Study-level information: Males with bladder-origin urothelial cancer made up twenty-five of 29 patients. There were a median of approximately 150,000 T cells in blood samples. Whole-study findings and limits: Better survival was predicted by below-median pretreatment blood TCR clonality. By 3 weeks, tumor-associated blood clones had expanded more in durable-benefit patients.

Clones were read by immunoSEQ multiplex PCR, and TCRdb kept only the in-frame ones, dropping some. In the table there are 75,000 to 100,000 clones, roughly 83% of which are singletons. Turning to this clone: Its antigen is currently unknown.

Germline assignment: CDR1 GTSNPN and CDR2 SVGIG (reference sequence). Trimming pared 2 bases from V and 2 bases from J, leaving 10 bases between. There are 13 residues in the CDR3. Time point specified: peripheral blood 6 weeks after treatment start. This specimen consisted of PBMCs, obtained around atezolizumab (anti-PD-L1) treatment. The sequence came from a man between 70 and 80 years old with urothelial cancer. V and J are TRBV30 and TRBJ2-7, with a weak D call TRBD2 (6 bases). The CDR3 DNA sequence: TGTGCCTGGAGTCGGGGGTCTCCCTACGAGCAGTACTTC. It is translated as CAWSRGSPYEQYF. The whole variable domain, remainder taken from reference TRBV30 and TRBJ2-7, is SQTIHQWPATLVQPVGSPLSLECTVEGTSNPNLYWYRQAAGRGLQLLFYSVGIGQISSEVPQNLSASRPQDRQFILSSKKLLLSDSGFYLCAWSRGSPYEQYFGPGTRLTVT.